The rows below give T cell receptor beta chains drawn from one sample of a study of radiotherapy plus CTLA-4 blockade in lung cancer. TCRdb keeps only in-frame clones here, not all; method: immunoSEQ multiplex PCR. The table has tens of thousands of clones, about 72% seen once; the top ten hold approximately 2.8%. The material sequenced was peripheral blood, taken from a patient treated with radiotherapy plus ipilimumab. The receptors shown here come from a human donor with non-small cell lung cancer who had a complete response to radiotherapy plus ipilimumab. The conserved cysteine and the conserved F or W are not part of the CDR3 here.

v_gene: TRBV30; j_gene: TRBJ2-2; CDR3aa: ACRTGRNGELF
v_gene: TRBV6-6; j_gene: TRBJ1-1; CDR3aa: ASSSSGTGGTEAF
v_gene: TRBV7-2; j_gene: TRBJ2-5; CDR3aa: ASSSSALRGAKETQY
v_gene: TRBV5-1; j_gene: TRBJ2-3; CDR3aa: ASSLGLAGRSSTDTQY
v_gene: TRBV7-9; j_gene: TRBJ2-7; CDR3aa: ASRPGQRSYEQY
v_gene: TRBV19; j_gene: TRBJ1-4; CDR3aa: ASSTDSATNEKLF
v_gene: TRBV18; j_gene: TRBJ2-7; CDR3aa: ASSPKVVGSSEQY
v_gene: TRBV9; j_gene: TRBJ2-5; CDR3aa: ASSPLGGLQETQY
v_gene: TRBV4-3; j_gene: TRBJ1-5; CDR3aa: ASSQAYRESNQPQH
v_gene: TRBV2; j_gene: TRBJ2-1; CDR3aa: ASTTYNEQF
v_gene: TRBV10-3; j_gene: TRBJ1-5; CDR3aa: AISPGTGSNQPQH
v_gene: TRBV9; j_gene: TRBJ2-2; CDR3aa: ASSVPRGQGETGELF
v_gene: TRBV7-6; j_gene: TRBJ2-1; CDR3aa: ASGAGGRNEQF
v_gene: TRBV28; j_gene: TRBJ1-1; CDR3aa: ASRRQGAGNTEAF
v_gene: TRBV18; j_gene: TRBJ2-5; CDR3aa: ASSPTSGFRETQY
v_gene: TRBV9; j_gene: TRBJ1-3; CDR3aa: ASSSTRGQGMDTIY
v_gene: TRBV11-2; j_gene: TRBJ2-7; CDR3aa: ASSFPGTSIQY
v_gene: TRBV19; j_gene: TRBJ1-3; CDR3aa: ASTKDGTTSGNTIY
v_gene: TRBV7-9; j_gene: TRBJ1-4; CDR3aa: ASSPIWDRGRREEKLF
v_gene: TRBV9; j_gene: TRBJ1-4; CDR3aa: ASSGEGPGLVLTNEKLF
v_gene: TRBV7-9; j_gene: TRBJ1-6; CDR3aa: ASSFPGQGGNSPLH
v_gene: TRBV18; j_gene: TRBJ2-5; CDR3aa: ASSPGQGVETQY
v_gene: TRBV18; j_gene: TRBJ2-2; CDR3aa: ASSPYRTSGRAGTGELF
v_gene: TRBV27; j_gene: TRBJ2-7; CDR3aa: ASSPPYEQY
v_gene: TRBV27; j_gene: TRBJ2-7; CDR3aa: ASSPTQLAGAGEQY
v_gene: TRBV5-1; j_gene: TRBJ2-7; CDR3aa: ASRRTGEYEQY
v_gene: TRBV29-1; j_gene: TRBJ2-7; CDR3aa: SVVPGNRVNSEQY
v_gene: TRBV7-2; j_gene: TRBJ2-2; CDR3aa: ASSPQGTNTGELF
v_gene: TRBV7-6; j_gene: TRBJ2-2; CDR3aa: ASSLSLTRGQVTGELF
v_gene: TRBV18; j_gene: TRBJ1-1; CDR3aa: ASAPREKNTEAF
v_gene: TRBV4-2; j_gene: TRBJ2-7; CDR3aa: ASSQITGTAYEQY
v_gene: TRBV6-5; j_gene: TRBJ1-1; CDR3aa: ASSSERGTEAF
v_gene: TRBV25-1; j_gene: TRBJ2-1; CDR3aa: ASSESTSGSYNEQF
v_gene: TRBV6-5; j_gene: TRBJ2-6; CDR3aa: ASRRDSSGANVLT
v_gene: TRBV2; j_gene: TRBJ2-1; CDR3aa: ALQRSYDPRSSYNEQF
v_gene: TRBV5-4; j_gene: TRBJ2-1; CDR3aa: ASSLVGLAGVFPNEQF
v_gene: TRBV5-1; j_gene: TRBJ1-1; CDR3aa: ASSFTTGTFATEAF
v_gene: TRBV27; j_gene: TRBJ2-3; CDR3aa: AASSGAASFTQY
v_gene: TRBV4-1; j_gene: TRBJ2-7; CDR3aa: ASSGLGGVEQY
v_gene: TRBV10-1; j_gene: TRBJ2-2; CDR3aa: ASSPERPGTGELF
v_gene: TRBV29-1; j_gene: TRBJ1-1; CDR3aa: SVIWTGVNTEAF
v_gene: TRBV7-9; j_gene: TRBJ2-2; CDR3aa: ARDKNTGELF
v_gene: TRBV4-2; j_gene: TRBJ2-5; CDR3aa: ASSQDTMSSSVETQY
v_gene: TRBV4-1; j_gene: TRBJ2-1; CDR3aa: ASSQPTRYNEQF
v_gene: TRBV9; j_gene: TRBJ2-5; CDR3aa: ASSVALDMGQETQY
v_gene: TRBV6-5; j_gene: TRBJ1-2; CDR3aa: ASSYSSVGVTYGYT